The following is a T cell receptor (beta chain) sequence with its context. Its antigen is unidentified. Just one base apart from a much larger clone, this may be a read error. The sample comes from a study of regulatory T cells in long-lasting Graves disease. Findings and limits, study-wide: A greater number of public clonotypes (about 2,900) was shared by persistent patients than by new patients (over 900). Persistent cases of Graves' showed reduced TCR diversity relative to newly diagnosed patients.

Per the germline V gene, CDR1 is MNHEY and CDR2 is SVGAGI. CDR3 length equals 16 residues. Unmatched junction bases numbered 17, after V lost 8 bases and J lost 10 bases. Time point indicated: persistent/refractory GD, antithyroid drugs over 5 years with positive TRAb. Isolated PBMC RNA provided the starting material for the TCR library. Combining iRepertoire HTBI primers with Arm-PCR of CDR3 regions, the authors built TCR beta libraries. TCRdb ran MiXCR on the multiplex PCR reads and lists one entry per CDR3 protein. The data contain fewer than 400,000 distinct CDR3 sequences, roughly a fifth of them singletons.

This chain links TRBV6-5 with TRBJ1-1; 12 bases align to TRBD1. This clonotype was obtained from a female donor with Graves disease. The sample consisted of peripheral blood mononuclear cells (PBMCs), taken when the disease was refractory, from a patient treated with antithyroid drugs. This CDR3 is CASGSIPGTGGSGAFF. In DNA, the CDR3 is TGTGCCAGCGGTTCCATCCCCGGGACAGGGGGCTCAGGAGCTTTCTTT.